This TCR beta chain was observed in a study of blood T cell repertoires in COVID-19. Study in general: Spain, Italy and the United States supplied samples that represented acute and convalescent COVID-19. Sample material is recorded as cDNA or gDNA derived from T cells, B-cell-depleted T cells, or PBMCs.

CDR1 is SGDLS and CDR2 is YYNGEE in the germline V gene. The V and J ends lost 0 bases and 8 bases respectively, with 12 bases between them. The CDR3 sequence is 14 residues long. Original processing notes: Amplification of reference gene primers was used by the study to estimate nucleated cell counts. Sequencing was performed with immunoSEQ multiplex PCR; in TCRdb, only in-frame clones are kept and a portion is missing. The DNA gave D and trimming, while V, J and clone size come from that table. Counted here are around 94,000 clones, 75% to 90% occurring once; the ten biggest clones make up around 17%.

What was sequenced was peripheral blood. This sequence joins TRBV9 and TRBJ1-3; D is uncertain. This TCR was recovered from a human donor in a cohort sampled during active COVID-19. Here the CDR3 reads CASSVGQAGDTIYF. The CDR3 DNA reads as TGTGCCAGCAGCGTAGGTCAGGCGGGAGACACCATATATTTT.